These 5 T cell receptor beta chains originate from one sample sequenced in a study of shared clonotypes between healthy human individuals. This table comes from immunoSEQ multiplex PCR, and its TCRdb copy is limited to in-frame clones, with some not included. The table has around 440,000 clones, roughly 80% seen once. The sequenced sample was PBMCs. The receptors derive from a woman in her thirties or forties in good health. Some clones in this sample may be carry-over from other donors' samples.

The CDR3 region is CASSILGVKDTEAFF. CDR3 bases: TGTGCCAGTAGTATTTTGGGGGTCAAGGACACTGAAGCTTTCTTT. This chain links TRBV19 with TRBJ1-1; D may be TRBD1 (5 bases). The CDR3 contains 15 residues. In germline, CDR1 is LNHDA, CDR2 SQIVND (reference sequence). V gave up 3 bases and J gave up 3 bases, with 14 bases separating them.

This clone was counted between two and nine times. CDR3 DNA: TGTGCCAGCAGCTTAGGTCCGGGGGAGACCCAGTACTTC. It is translated as CASSLGPGETQYF. The chain links TRBV7-9 to TRBJ2-5; perhaps TRBD2 as D (5 bases). CDR1 SEHNR and CDR2 FQNEAQ come from the germline V gene (reference sequence). The length of the CDR3 is 13 residues. Trimming stripped 1 base from V and 5 bases from J, with 8 bases between.

In its sample, this clone was seen a few times. The V gene is TRBV30, the J gene TRBJ2-7; TRBD2 might be the D (6 bases). V dropped 4 bases and J dropped 6 bases, with 16 bases sitting between them. The length of the CDR3 is 13 residues. CDR1 and CDR2 (germline): GTSNPN, SVGIG (reference sequence). CDR3 amino acids: CAWKGGSPGEQYF. The CDR3 DNA follows: TGTGCCTGGAAGGGAGGTAGTCCTGGCGAGCAGTACTTC.

The chain couples TRBV6-1 to TRBJ2-2; D call uncertain. The ends were cut back, 6 bases at V and 2 bases at J, with 7 bases in the middle. CDR3 length: 13 amino acids. Per germline, CDR1 MNHNS and CDR2 SASEGT. The CDR3 region is CASRAHNTGELFF. CDR3 nucleotide sequence: TGTGCCAGCAGGGCCCACAACACCGGGGAGCTGTTTTTT.

The chain carries TRBV29-1 and TRBJ1-3; D is undetermined. Germline V gives CDR1 SQVTM, CDR2 ANQGSEA. This CDR3 contains 14 residues. Trimming cost V 7 bases and J 0 bases, with 13 bases left between them. CDR3 coding DNA: TGCAGCGCCGGTATGGGCGACTCTGGAAACACCATATATTTT. Translated: CSAGMGDSGNTIYF.